This TCR beta chain was identified during a study of identical twins. TCRdb independently ran MiXCR on the 5' RACE reads; one entry per CDR3 protein. In the table there are some 1,700,000 distinct CDR3 sequences, under 35% of which are singletons. Per germline, CDR1 SEHNR and CDR2 FQNEAQ (reference sequence). V dropped 5 bases and J dropped 6 bases, with 16 bases sitting between them. The CDR3 runs 15 residues. Overall study findings and caveats: Excess low generation probability was seen in twin-shared out-of-frame alpha sequences. Findings depended on cross-sectional statistics rather than tracking the same donors. Models underestimated out-of-frame TCR alpha sharing in monozygotic twins.

This clonotype was recorded a few times. Its cognate antigen is unknown. Donors were all healthy Caucasians. Sequencing input: cord blood. The origin of this receptor is a newborn girl in good health. The chain recombines TRBV7-9 with TRBJ1-4; possibly TRBD1 for D (6 bases). In DNA form, the CDR3 reads TGTGCCAGCAGCCGCCCGCAGGGGTTTGATGAAAAACTGTTTTTT. As protein: CASSRPQGFDEKLFF.